This is a list of T cell receptor beta chains from one sample in a study of T cells in narcolepsy. Data came from immunoSEQ multiplex PCR; TCRdb stores just in-frame clones and leaves some out. The sample lists 30,000 to 40,000 clones, about 85% occurring once. Material for sequencing was CD45RA- memory CD4+ T cells from PBMCs. The receptor source for this set is a human donor with narcolepsy. Both conserved end residues are part of each CDR3. Each record gives: CDR3 DNA, CDR3 protein, D gene, clone size, J gene, V gene. A D gene is named only where the DNA matches it firmly. Expanded clones are given a class, and other clones once, few, many or no size at all.

CDR3nt: TGTGCCAGTAGTCCCTACGACAGGGCCCAAGAGACCCAGTACTTC
CDR3aa: CASSPYDRAQETQYF
d_gene: TRBD1
abundance: few
j_gene: TRBJ2-5
v_gene: TRBV19

CDR3nt: TGCGCCAGCAGCCAAGATCTGGTACTTGAGGGGGATGAAAAACTGTTTTTT
CDR3aa: CASSQDLVLEGDEKLFF
d_gene: NA
abundance: NA
j_gene: TRBJ1-4
v_gene: TRBV4-3

CDR3nt: TGTGCCAGCAGCCGAACGGGACAGGGAAAATATAGCAATCAGCCCCAGCATTTT
CDR3aa: CASSRTGQGKYSNQPQHF
d_gene: TRBD1
abundance: NA
j_gene: TRBJ1-5
v_gene: TRBV6-4

CDR3nt: TGTGCCAGTACAAGAGGACTAGCGGGGGGCTACAATGAGCAGTTCTTC
CDR3aa: CASTRGLAGGYNEQFF
d_gene: TRBD2
abundance: NA
j_gene: TRBJ2-1
v_gene: TRBV19

CDR3nt: TGTGCCAGCAGCTCTGACAGGCTCGGGGCTTTCTTT
CDR3aa: CASSSDRLGAFF
d_gene: NA
abundance: NA
j_gene: TRBJ1-1
v_gene: TRBV7-2

CDR3nt: TGTGCCAGCAGTTCTAAGTCTCCTTTAGCCAAAAACATTCAGTACTTC
CDR3aa: CASSSKSPLAKNIQYF
d_gene: NA
abundance: NA
j_gene: TRBJ2-4
v_gene: TRBV28

CDR3nt: TGTGCCAGCAAGATAAGCGGGAGGGCCGCAGATACGCAGTATTTT
CDR3aa: CASKISGRAADTQYF
d_gene: TRBD2
abundance: NA
j_gene: TRBJ2-3
v_gene: TRBV6-5

CDR3nt: TGTGCCAGTAGTGCAGGCCTCATAGTGAACACTGAAGCTTTCTTT
CDR3aa: CASSAGLIVNTEAFF
d_gene: NA
abundance: NA
j_gene: TRBJ1-1
v_gene: TRBV19

CDR3nt: TGTGCCAGCAGTCAGGGGTGGCACAAGGAGCAGTTCTTC
CDR3aa: CASSQGWHKEQFF
d_gene: NA
abundance: NA
j_gene: TRBJ2-1
v_gene: TRBV2

CDR3nt: TGCGCCAGCAGCGTCCGGGGTAGCGGGGCCCCTGCTCCCTACAATGAGCAGTTCTTC
CDR3aa: CASSVRGSGAPAPYNEQFF
d_gene: TRBD2
abundance: NA
j_gene: TRBJ2-1
v_gene: TRBV5-1

CDR3nt: TGTGCCAGCAGGTTCCAGGGGGACTATGGCTACACCTTC
CDR3aa: CASRFQGDYGYTF
d_gene: TRBD1
abundance: NA
j_gene: TRBJ1-2
v_gene: TRBV5-4

CDR3nt: TGTGCCAGCTCAGCAGGGGTCAATCAGCCCCAGCATTTT
CDR3aa: CASSAGVNQPQHF
d_gene: NA
abundance: NA
j_gene: TRBJ1-5
v_gene: TRBV18

CDR3nt: TGCGCCAGCAGCCAGGGGGACGGTGCTAACTATGGCTACACCTTC
CDR3aa: CASSQGDGANYGYTF
d_gene: NA
abundance: NA
j_gene: TRBJ1-2
v_gene: TRBV4-3

CDR3nt: TGTGCCAGCAGCCAAGGAGGGCGGGGGTTTTACAATGAGCAGTTCTTC
CDR3aa: CASSQGGRGFYNEQFF
d_gene: TRBD2
abundance: NA
j_gene: TRBJ2-1
v_gene: TRBV14

CDR3nt: TGTGCCAGCAGCTACGGGAACACTGAAGCTTTCTTT
CDR3aa: CASSYGNTEAFF
d_gene: NA
abundance: NA
j_gene: TRBJ1-1
v_gene: TRBV28

CDR3nt: TGTGCCAGCTCATCACTTGGCGGGGCCCAGTACTTC
CDR3aa: CASSSLGGAQYF
d_gene: NA
abundance: NA
j_gene: TRBJ2-5
v_gene: TRBV18

CDR3nt: TGTGCCAGCTCAGCAACAGGGGGCCGAAATGAGCAGTTCTTC
CDR3aa: CASSATGGRNEQFF
d_gene: TRBD1
abundance: NA
j_gene: TRBJ2-1
v_gene: TRBV18

CDR3nt: TGTGCCAGCAGCTCGACAGGGAACACTGAAGCTTTCTTT
CDR3aa: CASSSTGNTEAFF
d_gene: NA
abundance: NA
j_gene: TRBJ1-1
v_gene: TRBV7-9

CDR3nt: TGTGCCAGCAGCTTATACATACAGGGGGGAGGTTACGAGCAGTACTTC
CDR3aa: CASSLYIQGGGYEQYF
d_gene: TRBD1
abundance: NA
j_gene: TRBJ2-7
v_gene: TRBV7-2

CDR3nt: TGTGCCAGCAGCTTGGGACTGACAGGGGGCGGGCGAGAGACCCAGTACTTC
CDR3aa: CASSLGLTGGGRETQYF
d_gene: TRBD1
abundance: NA
j_gene: TRBJ2-5
v_gene: TRBV5-6

CDR3nt: TGTGCCAGCAGCTTTAAACCGGGACCCCCTGGGACTAACTATGGCTACACCTTC
CDR3aa: CASSFKPGPPGTNYGYTF
d_gene: NA
abundance: NA
j_gene: TRBJ1-2
v_gene: TRBV7-2

CDR3nt: TGTGCCAGCAGCTTGGCGGAGGGTTCGGCCTACGAGCAGTACTTC
CDR3aa: CASSLAEGSAYEQYF
d_gene: NA
abundance: NA
j_gene: TRBJ2-7
v_gene: TRBV5-4

CDR3nt: TGCGCCAGCAGCTTGGAACGGAAGGGCACTGAAGCTTTCTTT
CDR3aa: CASSLERKGTEAFF
d_gene: NA
abundance: NA
j_gene: TRBJ1-1
v_gene: TRBV5-1

CDR3nt: TGTGCCAGCTCCAGGGCACAGAACAATCAGCCCCAGCATTTT
CDR3aa: CASSRAQNNQPQHF
d_gene: NA
abundance: few
j_gene: TRBJ1-5
v_gene: TRBV28

CDR3nt: TGCGCCAGCAGCTTGACCCTCGGGGATTCACCCCTCCACTTT
CDR3aa: CASSLTLGDSPLHF
d_gene: NA
abundance: NA
j_gene: TRBJ1-6
v_gene: TRBV5-1

CDR3nt: TGCGCCAGCAGCTTGGCAGAGAGCTCCTACAATGAGCAGTTCTTC
CDR3aa: CASSLAESSYNEQFF
d_gene: NA
abundance: once
j_gene: TRBJ2-1
v_gene: TRBV5-1

CDR3nt: TGTGCCAGCTCGCTCTCGGGACTAGACTGTTTTTTT
CDR3aa: CASSLSGLDCFF
d_gene: NA
abundance: few
j_gene: TRBJ1-4
v_gene: TRBV18

CDR3nt: TGTGCCAGCTCACCGAGGACTCCGCCTGAGCAGTTCTTC
CDR3aa: CASSPRTPPEQFF
d_gene: NA
abundance: NA
j_gene: TRBJ2-1
v_gene: TRBV18

CDR3nt: TGTGCCAGCAGTTACGGGCCTGCAACTAATGAAAAACTGTTTTTT
CDR3aa: CASSYGPATNEKLFF
d_gene: NA
abundance: NA
j_gene: TRBJ1-4
v_gene: TRBV6-5

CDR3nt: TGTGCCAGCAGTTTAATTGCCAGCCGTAACACAGATACGCAGTATTTT
CDR3aa: CASSLIASRNTDTQYF
d_gene: NA
abundance: NA
j_gene: TRBJ2-3
v_gene: TRBV27

CDR3nt: TGTGCCAGCTCGGTGGGTGGGCCCGATACGCAGTATTTT
CDR3aa: CASSVGGPDTQYF
d_gene: NA
abundance: NA
j_gene: TRBJ2-3
v_gene: TRBV5-4

CDR3nt: TGTGCCAGCAGTTCCTCAGGGATTGGCTACACCTTC
CDR3aa: CASSSSGIGYTF
d_gene: NA
abundance: once
j_gene: TRBJ1-2
v_gene: TRBV28

CDR3nt: TGTGCCAGCAGCTTCCGGGGGATCCCTGAAGCTTTCTTT
CDR3aa: CASSFRGIPEAFF
d_gene: NA
abundance: NA
j_gene: TRBJ1-1
v_gene: TRBV7-2

CDR3nt: TGTGCCAGCAGCCCGCCCGCTAGGGAGACCCAGTACTTC
CDR3aa: CASSPPARETQYF
d_gene: NA
abundance: NA
j_gene: TRBJ2-5
v_gene: TRBV9

CDR3nt: TGTGCCAGCAGTGAAACGACAGGGGCGACCCTCCACTTT
CDR3aa: CASSETTGATLHF
d_gene: TRBD1
abundance: NA
j_gene: TRBJ1-6
v_gene: TRBV6-5

CDR3nt: TGTGCCAGCAGCCCGAGGAGCAGGGAGAACGGTGAAAAACTGTTTTTT
CDR3aa: CASSPRSRENGEKLFF
d_gene: NA
abundance: NA
j_gene: TRBJ1-4
v_gene: TRBV28

CDR3nt: TGTGCCAGCAGCAAAGTATGGAGGCGGACAGATACGCAGTATTTT
CDR3aa: CASSKVWRRTDTQYF
d_gene: NA
abundance: NA
j_gene: TRBJ2-3
v_gene: TRBV21-1

CDR3nt: TGTGCCAGCAGTCCTCCTAGGGAATGGGGGGAAAAACTGTTTTTT
CDR3aa: CASSPPREWGEKLFF
d_gene: NA
abundance: NA
j_gene: TRBJ1-4
v_gene: TRBV28

CDR3nt: TGTGCCAGCAGTTTACACGGGGGCGGCGGGGAGCTGTTTTTT
CDR3aa: CASSLHGGGGELFF
d_gene: NA
abundance: once
j_gene: TRBJ2-2
v_gene: TRBV28

CDR3nt: TGCGCCAGCAGCCTCTCGAGGAGGACCGAAACTTTCTTT
CDR3aa: CASSLSRRTETFF
d_gene: NA
abundance: few
j_gene: TRBJ1-1
v_gene: TRBV4-3

CDR3nt: TGCGCCAGCAGCTTGGAGGGGGCCGGGGAGCTGTTTTTT
CDR3aa: CASSLEGAGELFF
d_gene: NA
abundance: NA
j_gene: TRBJ2-2
v_gene: TRBV5-1

CDR3nt: TGTGCCAGCAGCTTGGTTGGCAGGGTTTCCTACGAGCAGTACTTC
CDR3aa: CASSLVGRVSYEQYF
d_gene: NA
abundance: NA
j_gene: TRBJ2-7
v_gene: TRBV5-4

CDR3nt: TGTGCCAGCAGCGGACTAGCGGGACGCACAGATACGCAGTATTTT
CDR3aa: CASSGLAGRTDTQYF
d_gene: TRBD2
abundance: NA
j_gene: TRBJ2-3
v_gene: TRBV11-1

CDR3nt: TGTGCCAGCAGCGTAGGAACTAGCGGCCTAGGGTACCCCTCTTTT
CDR3aa: CASSVGTSGLGYPSF
d_gene: TRBD2
abundance: NA
j_gene: TRBJ2-3
v_gene: TRBV9

CDR3nt: TGTGCCAGCAGCCAAAGTCGTCCCGGGATAACCCAGTACTTC
CDR3aa: CASSQSRPGITQYF
d_gene: NA
abundance: NA
j_gene: TRBJ2-5
v_gene: TRBV14

CDR3nt: TGTGCCAGCAGCTTTGTCCCGGGCCAAGAGACCCAGTACTTC
CDR3aa: CASSFVPGQETQYF
d_gene: NA
abundance: NA
j_gene: TRBJ2-5
v_gene: TRBV7-2

CDR3nt: TGTGCCAGCAGTTTTGCGGGAACGAATGTCAATCAGCCCCAGCATTTT
CDR3aa: CASSFAGTNVNQPQHF
d_gene: NA
abundance: few
j_gene: TRBJ1-5
v_gene: TRBV28

CDR3nt: TGTGCCAGCAGAGGGGGCTGGTCCTACAATGAGCAGTTCTTC
CDR3aa: CASRGGWSYNEQFF
d_gene: TRBD1
abundance: NA
j_gene: TRBJ2-1
v_gene: TRBV6-1

CDR3nt: TGTGCCAGCAGCTTAGGGCACAGAGATGAGAAGCAGTACTTC
CDR3aa: CASSLGHRDEKQYF
d_gene: NA
abundance: NA
j_gene: TRBJ2-7
v_gene: TRBV7-8

CDR3nt: TGTGCCAGCAGCTCGCACAGGGGGCGGAAAGAGCAGTACTTC
CDR3aa: CASSSHRGRKEQYF
d_gene: TRBD1
abundance: NA
j_gene: TRBJ2-7
v_gene: TRBV11-3

CDR3nt: TGTGCCAGCAGTTTCGCGACACAGGGGGGGAACACTGAAGCTTTCTTT
CDR3aa: CASSFATQGGNTEAFF
d_gene: TRBD1
abundance: NA
j_gene: TRBJ1-1
v_gene: TRBV28

CDR3nt: TGTGCCAGCAGTTCGCAGGGTATTACCTACGAGCAGTACTTC
CDR3aa: CASSSQGITYEQYF
d_gene: NA
abundance: once
j_gene: TRBJ2-7
v_gene: TRBV6-6

CDR3nt: TGTGCCAGCAGCTTTCTCCGGGACAAGAGAACCGGGGAGCTGTTTTTT
CDR3aa: CASSFLRDKRTGELFF
d_gene: NA
abundance: NA
j_gene: TRBJ2-2
v_gene: TRBV7-8

CDR3nt: TGTGCCAGCAGCCAATCCGCGGGACAGACGAACACTGAAGCTTTCTTT
CDR3aa: CASSQSAGQTNTEAFF
d_gene: TRBD1
abundance: NA
j_gene: TRBJ1-1
v_gene: TRBV4-2

CDR3nt: TGTGCCAGCAGTTTAAAGCCGTATCGGGAGACCCAGTACTTC
CDR3aa: CASSLKPYRETQYF
d_gene: NA
abundance: NA
j_gene: TRBJ2-5
v_gene: TRBV27

CDR3nt: TGTGCCAGCAGCTTGGGGGAGTACACTGAAGCTTTCTTT
CDR3aa: CASSLGEYTEAFF
d_gene: NA
abundance: NA
j_gene: TRBJ1-1
v_gene: TRBV5-6

CDR3nt: TGTGCCAGCAGTGGACAGGGCAGTAGCACAGATACGCAGTATTTT
CDR3aa: CASSGQGSSTDTQYF
d_gene: TRBD1
abundance: NA
j_gene: TRBJ2-3
v_gene: TRBV6-4